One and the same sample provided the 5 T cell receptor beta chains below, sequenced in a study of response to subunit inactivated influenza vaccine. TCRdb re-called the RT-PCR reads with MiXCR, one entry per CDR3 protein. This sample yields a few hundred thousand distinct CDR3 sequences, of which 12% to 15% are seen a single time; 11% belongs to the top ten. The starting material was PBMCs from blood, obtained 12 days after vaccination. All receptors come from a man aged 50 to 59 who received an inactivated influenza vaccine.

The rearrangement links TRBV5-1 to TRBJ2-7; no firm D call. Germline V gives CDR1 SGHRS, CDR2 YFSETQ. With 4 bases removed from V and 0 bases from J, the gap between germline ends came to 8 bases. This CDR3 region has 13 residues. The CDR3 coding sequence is TGCGCCAGCAGCGACCCGAACTCCTACGAGCAGTACTTC. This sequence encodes CASSDPNSYEQYF.

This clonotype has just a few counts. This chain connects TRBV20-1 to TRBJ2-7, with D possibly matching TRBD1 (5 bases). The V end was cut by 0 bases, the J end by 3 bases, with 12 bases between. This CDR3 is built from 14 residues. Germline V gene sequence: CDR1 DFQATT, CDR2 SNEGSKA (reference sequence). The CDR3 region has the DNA TGCAGTGCTAGAGATGGACACAGGAACTACGAGCAGTACTTC. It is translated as CSARDGHRNYEQYF.

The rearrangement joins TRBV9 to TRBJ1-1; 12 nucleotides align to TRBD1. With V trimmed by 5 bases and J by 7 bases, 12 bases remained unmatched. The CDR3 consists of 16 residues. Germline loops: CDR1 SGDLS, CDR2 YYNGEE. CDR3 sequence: CASSSRDRGLTGEAFF. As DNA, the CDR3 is TGTGCCAGCAGTTCCCGGGACAGGGGGCTCACAGGTGAAGCTTTCTTT.

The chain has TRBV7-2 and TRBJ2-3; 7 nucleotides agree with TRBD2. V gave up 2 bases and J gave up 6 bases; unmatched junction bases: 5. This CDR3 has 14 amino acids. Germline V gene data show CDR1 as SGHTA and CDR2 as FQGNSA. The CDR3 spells CASSLLGGKDTQYF. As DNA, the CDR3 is TGTGCCAGCAGCTTATTGGGGGGGAAGGATACGCAGTATTTT.

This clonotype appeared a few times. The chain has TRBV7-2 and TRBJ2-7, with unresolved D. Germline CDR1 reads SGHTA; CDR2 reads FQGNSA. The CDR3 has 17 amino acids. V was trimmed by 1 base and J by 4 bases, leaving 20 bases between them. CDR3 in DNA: TGTGCCAGCAGCTTAGGTTCAGGACCCCATTATCCATACGAGCAGTACTTC. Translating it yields CASSLGSGPHYPYEQYF.